This is a list of T cell receptor beta chains from one sample in a study of T-cell memory formation after mild COVID-19. MiXCR, applied by TCRdb to the 5' RACE reads, yields one record per CDR3 protein. The table shows about 350,000 distinct CDR3 sequences, with 28% occurring only once. Sequencing was done on a sample of PBMCs or a T cell subset sorted from them (not recorded which). The source of these receptors is an adult woman who had mild COVID-19 (a few samples of this study predate the infection). Cell type and time point are not known. Each CDR3 is given with its conserved first and last residue. The D gene is left open where the match is weak. A row's size may be missing; if present it is once, few, many or a size class.

d_call,v_call,clone_size,j_call,cdr3_aa,cdr3_nt
-,TRBV12-3/TRBV12-4,few,TRBJ2-2,CASSFEGSNTGELFF,TGTGCCAGCAGTTTTGAGGGGTCGAACACCGGGGAGCTGTTTTTT
TRBD2,TRBV4-1,few,TRBJ2-1,CASSHAGTRGDNEQFF,TGCGCCAGCAGCCACGCCGGGACTAGGGGGGACAATGAGCAGTTCTTC
TRBD2,TRBV15,few,TRBJ2-1,CATSRGASGRADEQFF,TGTGCCACCAGCAGGGGGGCTAGCGGGAGGGCCGATGAGCAGTTCTTC
TRBD1,TRBV7-9,-,TRBJ1-2,CASSRILVTGVIPNYGYTF,TGTGCCAGCAGTCGTATCCTGGTGACAGGGGTTATCCCGAACTATGGCTACACCTTC
-,TRBV5-6,few,TRBJ2-7,CASSLDSTSSGMDEQYF,TGTGCCAGCAGCTTGGACTCTACGTCGTCAGGGATGGACGAGCAGTACTTC
-,TRBV3-1,few,TRBJ1-1,CASSQAPYSNTEAFF,TGTGCCAGCAGCCAAGCGCCATATTCTAACACTGAAGCTTTCTTT
TRBD1,TRBV24-1,-,TRBJ1-1,CATSDAPGQGATEAFF,TGTGCCACCAGTGACGCTCCGGGCCAGGGGGCCACTGAAGCTTTCTTT
TRBD2,TRBV20-1,-,TRBJ2-5,CSAWGRLAGETQYF,TGCAGTGCTTGGGGAAGACTAGCGGGAGAGACCCAGTACTTC
TRBD1,TRBV20-1,-,TRBJ1-3,CSVQGSGNTIYF,TGCAGTGTACAGGGGTCAGGAAACACCATATATTTT
-,TRBV27,-,TRBJ2-2,CASSLWGGPNTGELFF,TGTGCCAGCAGTTTATGGGGGGGCCCGAACACCGGGGAGCTGTTTTTT
-,TRBV7-9,few,TRBJ2-2,CASSPRYGELFF,TGTGCCAGCAGCCCACGGTACGGGGAGCTGTTTTTT
TRBD1,TRBV12-3/TRBV12-4,once,TRBJ1-5,CASSHRQGHNQPQHF,TGTGCCAGCAGTCATCGACAGGGTCACAATCAGCCCCAGCATTTT
TRBD1,TRBV29-1,many,TRBJ2-5,CSVTDRGPSGTQYF,TGCAGCGTTACTGACAGGGGCCCTTCAGGGACCCAGTACTTC
-,TRBV7-9,-,TRBJ1-1,CASHDPLNTEAFF,TGTGCCAGCCATGACCCCTTGAACACTGAAGCTTTCTTT
TRBD2,TRBV20-1,few,TRBJ2-7,CSANGGLAAYEQYF,TGCAGTGCCAACGGAGGGCTAGCGGCCTACGAGCAGTACTTC
-,TRBV7-2,-,TRBJ2-3,CASSLIFTDTQYF,TGTGCCAGCAGCTTGATTTTCACAGATACGCAGTATTTT
TRBD1,TRBV29-1,few,TRBJ1-2,CSVDRTGGYGYTF,TGCAGCGTTGATAGGACAGGCGGCTATGGCTACACCTTC
-,TRBV24-1,-,TRBJ1-5,CATSDSGDGLNQPQHF,TGTGCCACCAGTGACTCCGGGGACGGACTCAATCAGCCCCAGCATTTT
-,TRBV11-2,-,TRBJ2-1,CASSSSVSSYNEQFF,TGTGCCAGCAGCTCCTCGGTAAGCTCCTACAATGAGCAGTTCTTC
-,TRBV2,-,TRBJ2-1,CASSDRVLGNEQFF,TGTGCCAGCAGTGACAGGGTGCTGGGCAATGAGCAGTTCTTC
-,TRBV13,-,TRBJ2-7,CASGWQTYEQYF,TGTGCCAGCGGCTGGCAAACCTACGAGCAGTACTTC
-,TRBV12-3/TRBV12-4,few,TRBJ1-2,CASSPPSLDIYGYTF,TGTGCCAGCAGTCCCCCCTCATTGGACATCTATGGCTACACCTTC
TRBD1,TRBV5-1,few,TRBJ2-5,CASSLPDRAKQETQYF,TGCGCCAGCAGCTTACCGGACAGGGCGAAACAAGAGACCCAGTACTTC
-,TRBV7-2,few,TRBJ2-5,CASSKGSGETQYF,TGTGCCAGCAGCAAGGGATCGGGGGAGACCCAGTACTTC
-,TRBV7-2,few,TRBJ1-1,CASSPNGGLNTEAFF,TGTGCCAGCAGCCCTAATGGGGGGCTGAACACTGAAGCTTTCTTT
TRBD1,TRBV9,few,TRBJ1-1,CASSQPGQVNTEAFF,TGTGCCAGCAGTCAACCGGGACAGGTCAACACTGAAGCTTTCTTT
-,TRBV20-1,-,TRBJ2-1,CSALDYEQFF,TGCAGTGCCTTAGATTATGAGCAGTTCTTC
-,TRBV5-1,few,TRBJ1-2,CASSLGDQFYGYTF,TGCGCCAGCAGCTTGGGCGATCAATTCTATGGCTACACCTTC
-,TRBV29-1,few,TRBJ1-1,CSGSNGGRPEAFF,TGCAGCGGGTCGAACGGGGGGCGCCCTGAAGCTTTCTTT
TRBD2,TRBV7-3,few,TRBJ2-1,CASSLTSSSSGRYNEQFF,TGTGCCAGCAGCTTAACGTCGAGCTCTAGCGGGAGGTACAATGAGCAGTTCTTC
TRBD1,TRBV6-2/TRBV6-3,-,TRBJ2-3,CASSRDRDGTDTQYF,TGTGCCAGCAGCCGGGACAGGGACGGTACAGATACGCAGTATTTT
-,TRBV11-3,-,TRBJ2-1,CASSPGGLRGDYNEQFF,TGTGCCAGCAGCCCAGGGGGTTTGCGGGGGGACTACAATGAGCAGTTCTTC
TRBD2,TRBV24-1,once,TRBJ2-1,CATSDGLATYNEQFF,TGTGCCACCAGTGATGGACTAGCGACCTACAATGAGCAGTTCTTC
-,TRBV11-3,-,TRBJ2-7,CASSLDRERQQYF,TGTGCCAGCAGCTTAGATCGGGAGCGCCAGCAGTACTTC
TRBD1,TRBV29-1,-,TRBJ2-1,CSVARTGAYNEQFF,TGCAGCGTCGCTCGGACAGGGGCCTACAATGAGCAGTTCTTC
-,TRBV25-1,-,TRBJ2-7,CASSGSPYEQYF,TGTGCCAGCAGTGGATCACCCTACGAGCAGTACTTC
-,TRBV12-3/TRBV12-4,few,TRBJ2-1,CASSRGSHNEQFF,TGTGCCAGCAGCCGAGGGAGCCACAATGAGCAGTTCTTC
TRBD2,TRBV3-1,few,TRBJ2-5,CASLDSGSLQETQYF,TGTGCCAGCCTCGATAGCGGGTCACTCCAAGAGACCCAGTACTTC
-,TRBV4-3,few,TRBJ2-3,CASSQGGISTDTQYF,TGCGCCAGCAGCCAGGGGGGTATTAGCACAGATACGCAGTATTTT
-,TRBV15,-,TRBJ1-2,CATSISQVDLGGYTF,TGTGCCACCAGCATTTCACAGGTGGACCTAGGGGGCTACACCTTC
-,TRBV6-6,-,TRBJ2-7,CASGRGPEQYF,TGTGCCAGTGGTAGGGGTCCGGAACAGTACTTC
TRBD2,TRBV5-1,-,TRBJ2-1,CASSPPNLGGANEQFF,TGCGCCAGCAGCCCTCCGAACTTGGGAGGGGCGAATGAGCAGTTCTTC
-,TRBV7-8,few,TRBJ1-2,CASSRNKWDYGYTF,TGTGCCAGCAGCCGAAACAAGTGGGACTATGGCTACACCTTC
TRBD1,TRBV7-2,-,TRBJ2-7,CASSSADRREQYF,TGTGCCAGCAGCTCCGCGGACAGGCGCGAGCAGTACTTC
-,TRBV5-6,many,TRBJ2-5,CASSLEYQETQYF,TGTGCCAGCAGCTTGGAGTACCAAGAGACCCAGTACTTC
-,TRBV6-2/TRBV6-3,few,TRBJ2-2,CASGLAELTGELFF,TGTGCCAGCGGATTAGCGGAGCTCACCGGGGAGCTGTTTTTT
-,TRBV6-1,few,TRBJ2-1,CASSGAAEQFF,TGTGCCAGCAGTGGGGCCGCCGAGCAGTTCTTC
-,TRBV9,-,TRBJ2-3,CASSPRPFYTDTQYF,TGTGCCAGCAGCCCCCGGCCCTTTTACACAGATACGCAGTATTTT
TRBD1,TRBV12-3/TRBV12-4,few,TRBJ1-1,CASSMGQGRTEAFF,TGTGCCAGCAGCATGGGACAGGGGAGGACTGAAGCTTTCTTT
-,TRBV11-2,few,TRBJ1-1,CASSLGYGRTEAFF,TGTGCCAGCAGCTTAGGGTATGGGAGAACTGAAGCTTTCTTT
-,TRBV9,few,TRBJ1-5,CASSVAPGNQPQHF,TGTGCCAGCAGCGTAGCTCCAGGGAATCAGCCCCAGCATTTT
-,TRBV6-2/TRBV6-3,-,TRBJ1-5,CASTIWGGNQPQHF,TGTGCCAGCACCATCTGGGGTGGCAATCAGCCCCAGCATTTT